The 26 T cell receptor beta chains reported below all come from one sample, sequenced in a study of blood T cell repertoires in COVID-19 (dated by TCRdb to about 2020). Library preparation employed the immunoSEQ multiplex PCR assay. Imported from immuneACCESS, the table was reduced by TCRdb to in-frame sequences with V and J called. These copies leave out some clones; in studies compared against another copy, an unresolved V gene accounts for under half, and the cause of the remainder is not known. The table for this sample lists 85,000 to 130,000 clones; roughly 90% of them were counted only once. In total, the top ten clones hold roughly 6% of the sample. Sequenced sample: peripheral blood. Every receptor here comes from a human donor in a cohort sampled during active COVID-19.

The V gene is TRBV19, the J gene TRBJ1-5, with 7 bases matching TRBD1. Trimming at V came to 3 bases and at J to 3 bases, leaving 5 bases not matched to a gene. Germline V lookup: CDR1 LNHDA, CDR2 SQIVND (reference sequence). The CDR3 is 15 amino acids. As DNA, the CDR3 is TGTGCCAGTAGTATCGGGACAGCCTTCAATCAGCCCCAGCATTTT. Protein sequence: CASSIGTAFNQPQHF.

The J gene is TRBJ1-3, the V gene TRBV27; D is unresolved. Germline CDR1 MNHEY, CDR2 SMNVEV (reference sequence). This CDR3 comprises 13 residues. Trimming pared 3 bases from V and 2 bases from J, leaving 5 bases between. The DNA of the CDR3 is TGTGCCAGCAGTTTCAGGACTGGAAACACCATATATTTT. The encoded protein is CASSFRTGNTIYF.

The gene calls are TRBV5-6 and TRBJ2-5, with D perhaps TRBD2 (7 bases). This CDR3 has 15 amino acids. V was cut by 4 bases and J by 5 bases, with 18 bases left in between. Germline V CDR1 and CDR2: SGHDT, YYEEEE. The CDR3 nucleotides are TGTGCCAGCAGCATCGGGGGGCCGGGTCTCGAGACCCAGTACTTC. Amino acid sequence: CASSIGGPGLETQYF.

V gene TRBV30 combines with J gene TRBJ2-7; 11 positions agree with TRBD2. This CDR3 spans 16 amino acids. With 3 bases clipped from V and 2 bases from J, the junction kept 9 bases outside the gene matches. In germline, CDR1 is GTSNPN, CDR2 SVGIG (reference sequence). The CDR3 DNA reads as TGTGCCTGGAGAACAACCGGGACTAGCGGCCCCTACGAGCAGTACTTC. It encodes CAWRTTGTSGPYEQYF.

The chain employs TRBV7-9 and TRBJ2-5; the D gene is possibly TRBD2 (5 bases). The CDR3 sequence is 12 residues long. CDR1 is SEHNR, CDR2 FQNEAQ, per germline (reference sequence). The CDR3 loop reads CATTGNQETQYF. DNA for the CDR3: TGTGCGACGACCGGGAACCAAGAGACCCAGTACTTC.

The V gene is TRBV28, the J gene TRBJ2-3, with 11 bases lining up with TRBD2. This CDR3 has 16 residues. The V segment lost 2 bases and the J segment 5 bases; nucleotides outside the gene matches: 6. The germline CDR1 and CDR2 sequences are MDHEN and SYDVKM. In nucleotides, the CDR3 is TGTGCCAGCAGTTTACAACTAGCGGGAGAATTAGATACGCAGTATTTT. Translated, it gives CASSLQLAGELDTQYF. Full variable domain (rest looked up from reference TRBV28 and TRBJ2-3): DVKVTQSSRYLVKRTGEKVFLECVQDMDHENMFWYRQDPGLGLRLIYFSYDVKMKEKGDIPEGYSVSREKKERFSLILESASTNQTSMYLCASSLQLAGELDTQYFGPGTRLTVL.

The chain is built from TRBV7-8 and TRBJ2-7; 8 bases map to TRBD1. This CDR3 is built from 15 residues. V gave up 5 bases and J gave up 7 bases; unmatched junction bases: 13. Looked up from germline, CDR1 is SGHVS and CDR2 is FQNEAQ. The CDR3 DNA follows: TGTGCCAGCAGCCGAGACAGGGGAGGTTCGGGGGAGCAGTACTTC. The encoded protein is CASSRDRGGSGEQYF.

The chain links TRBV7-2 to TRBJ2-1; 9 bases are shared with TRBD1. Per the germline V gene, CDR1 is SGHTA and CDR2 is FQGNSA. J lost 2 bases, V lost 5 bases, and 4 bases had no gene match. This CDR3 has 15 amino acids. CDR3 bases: TGTGCCAGCAGCCTAGGACAGGGGACCTACAATGAGCAGTTCTTC. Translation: CASSLGQGTYNEQFF.

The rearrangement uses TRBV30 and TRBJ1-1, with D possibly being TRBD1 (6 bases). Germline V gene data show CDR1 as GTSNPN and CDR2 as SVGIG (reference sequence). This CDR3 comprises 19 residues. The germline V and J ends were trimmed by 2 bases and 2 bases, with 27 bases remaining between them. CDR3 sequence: CAWSRWGPQTHRVNTEAFF. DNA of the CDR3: TGTGCCTGGAGTCGGTGGGGGCCGCAAACACACCGAGTAAACACTGAAGCTTTCTTT.

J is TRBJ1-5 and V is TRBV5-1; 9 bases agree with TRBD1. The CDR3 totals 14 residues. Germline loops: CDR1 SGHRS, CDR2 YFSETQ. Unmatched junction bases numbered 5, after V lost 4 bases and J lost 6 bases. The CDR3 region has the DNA TGCGCCAGCAGCCCCGACAGGGGGACTCAGCCCCAGCATTTT. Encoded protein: CASSPDRGTQPQHF.

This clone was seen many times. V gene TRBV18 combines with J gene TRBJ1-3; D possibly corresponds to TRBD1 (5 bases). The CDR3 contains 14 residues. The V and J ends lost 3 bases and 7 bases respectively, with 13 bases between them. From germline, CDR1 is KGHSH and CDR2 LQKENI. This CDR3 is CASSPKQGRNTIYF. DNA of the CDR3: TGTGCCAGCTCACCGAAGCAGGGTAGGAACACCATATATTTT.

CDR3 coding DNA: TGTGCCAGCAGCCAAGTAGTCAGACTAGCCTCCTACAATGAGCAGTTCTTC. This gives the protein CASSQVVRLASYNEQFF. The chain employs TRBV3-1 (or the pseudogene TRBV3-2) and TRBJ2-1, with 7 bases that match TRBD2. Trimming cost V 1 base and J 0 bases; bases outside gene matches: 6. CDR3 length equals 17 residues. CDR1 is LGHDT, CDR2 YNNKEL, per germline (reference sequence).

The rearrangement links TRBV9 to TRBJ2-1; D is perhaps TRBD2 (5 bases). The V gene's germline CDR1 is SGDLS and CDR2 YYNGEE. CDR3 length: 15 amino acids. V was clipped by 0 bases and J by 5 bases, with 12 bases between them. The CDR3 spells CASSVGWAGNNEQFF. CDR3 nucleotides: TGTGCCAGCAGCGTAGGGTGGGCGGGTAACAATGAGCAGTTCTTC.

The CDR3: CSASGLTGELFF. CDR3 DNA: TGCAGTGCTAGTGGTCTCACCGGGGAGCTGTTTTTT. This chain joins TRBV20-1 and TRBJ2-2, with D uncertain. V lost 3 bases and J lost 4, with 6 bases in between. The V gene's germline CDR1 is DFQATT and CDR2 SNEGSKA (reference sequence). CDR3 length: 12 amino acids.

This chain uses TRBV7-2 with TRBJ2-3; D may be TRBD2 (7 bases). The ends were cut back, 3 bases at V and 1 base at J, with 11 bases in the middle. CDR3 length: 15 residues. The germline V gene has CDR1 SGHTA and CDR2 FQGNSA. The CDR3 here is CASSLGGPGTDTQYF. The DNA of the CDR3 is TGTGCCAGCAGCTTGGGGGGGCCAGGCACAGATACGCAGTATTTT. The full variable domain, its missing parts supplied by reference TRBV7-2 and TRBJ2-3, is GAGVSQSPSNKVTEKGKDVELRCDPISGHTALYWYRQSLGQGLEFLIYFQGNSAPDKSGLPSDRFSAERTGGSVSTLTIQRTQQEDSAVYLCASSLGGPGTDTQYFGPGTRLTVL.

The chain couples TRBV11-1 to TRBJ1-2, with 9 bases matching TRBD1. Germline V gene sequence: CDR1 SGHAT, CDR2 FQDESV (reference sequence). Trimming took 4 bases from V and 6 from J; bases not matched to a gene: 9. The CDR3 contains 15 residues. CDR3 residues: CASSWGQGLFDGYTF. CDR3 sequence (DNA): TGTGCCAGCAGCTGGGGACAGGGCCTATTTGATGGCTACACCTTC.

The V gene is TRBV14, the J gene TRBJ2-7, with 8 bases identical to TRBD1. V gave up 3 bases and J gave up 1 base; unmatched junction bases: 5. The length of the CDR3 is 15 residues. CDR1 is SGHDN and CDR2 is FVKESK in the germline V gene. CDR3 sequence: CASSQAGTGSYEQYF. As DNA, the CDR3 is TGTGCCAGCAGCCAGGCCGGGACAGGTTCCTACGAGCAGTACTTC.

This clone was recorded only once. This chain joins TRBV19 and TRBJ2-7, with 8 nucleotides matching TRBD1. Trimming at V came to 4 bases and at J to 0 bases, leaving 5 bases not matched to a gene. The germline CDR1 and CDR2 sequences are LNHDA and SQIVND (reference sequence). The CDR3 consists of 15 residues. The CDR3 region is CASSTGTGLSYEQYF. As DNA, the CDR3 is TGTGCCAGTAGTACGGGGACAGGTCTCTCCTACGAGCAGTACTTC. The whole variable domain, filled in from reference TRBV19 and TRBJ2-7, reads DGGITQSPKYLFRKEGQNVTLSCEQNLNHDAMYWYRQDPGQGLRLIYYSQIVNDFQKGDIAEGYSVSREKKESFPLTVTSAQKNPTAFYLCASSTGTGLSYEQYFGPGTRLTVT.

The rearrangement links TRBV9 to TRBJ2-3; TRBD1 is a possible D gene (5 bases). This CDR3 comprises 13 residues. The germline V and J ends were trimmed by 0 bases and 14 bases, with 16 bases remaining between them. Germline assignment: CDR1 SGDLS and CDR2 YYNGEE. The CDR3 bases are TGTGCCAGCAGCGTAGATGACAGCCGCTCGAGGTATTTT. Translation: CASSVDDSRSRYF.

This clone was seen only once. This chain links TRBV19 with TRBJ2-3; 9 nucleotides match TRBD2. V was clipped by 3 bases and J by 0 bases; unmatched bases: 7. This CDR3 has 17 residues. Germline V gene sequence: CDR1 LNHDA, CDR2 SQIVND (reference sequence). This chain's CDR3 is CASSMKGSGGSTDTQYF. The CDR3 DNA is TGTGCCAGTAGTATGAAAGGTAGCGGGGGTAGCACAGATACGCAGTATTTT. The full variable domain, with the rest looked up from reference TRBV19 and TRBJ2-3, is DGGITQSPKYLFRKEGQNVTLSCEQNLNHDAMYWYRQDPGQGLRLIYYSQIVNDFQKGDIAEGYSVSREKKESFPLTVTSAQKNPTAFYLCASSMKGSGGSTDTQYFGPGTRLTVL.

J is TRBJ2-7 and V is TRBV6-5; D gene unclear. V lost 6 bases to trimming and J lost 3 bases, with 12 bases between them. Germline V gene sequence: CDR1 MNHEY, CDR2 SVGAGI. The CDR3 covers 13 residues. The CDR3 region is CASSWSILYEQYF. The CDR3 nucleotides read TGTGCCAGCAGCTGGAGCATACTCTACGAGCAGTACTTC.

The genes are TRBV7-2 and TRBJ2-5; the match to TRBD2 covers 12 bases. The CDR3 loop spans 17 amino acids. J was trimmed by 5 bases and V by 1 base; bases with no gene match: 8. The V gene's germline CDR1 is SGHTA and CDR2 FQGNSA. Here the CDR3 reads CASSLVPSGGAGETQYF. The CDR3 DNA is TGTGCCAGCAGCTTAGTTCCTAGCGGGGGGGCCGGGGAGACCCAGTACTTC.

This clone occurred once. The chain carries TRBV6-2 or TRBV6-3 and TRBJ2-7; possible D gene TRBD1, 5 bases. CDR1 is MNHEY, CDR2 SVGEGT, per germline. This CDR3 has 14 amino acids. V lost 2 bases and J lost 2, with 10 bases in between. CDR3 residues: CASSYGAAPYEQYF. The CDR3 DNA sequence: TGTGCCAGCAGTTACGGGGCGGCCCCCTACGAGCAGTACTTC.

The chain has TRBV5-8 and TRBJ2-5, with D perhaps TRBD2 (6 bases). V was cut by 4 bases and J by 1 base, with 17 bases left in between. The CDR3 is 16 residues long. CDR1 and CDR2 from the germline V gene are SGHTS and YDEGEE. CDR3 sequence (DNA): TGTGCCAGCAGCACGGGAGTGTCGGGGATCCAAGAGACCCAGTACTTC. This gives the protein CASSTGVSGIQETQYF.

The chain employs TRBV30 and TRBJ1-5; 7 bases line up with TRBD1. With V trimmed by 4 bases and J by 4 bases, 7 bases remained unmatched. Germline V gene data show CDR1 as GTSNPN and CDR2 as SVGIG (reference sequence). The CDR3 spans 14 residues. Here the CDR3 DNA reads TGTGCCTGGACCCTGGGACAGACAAATCAGCCCCAGCATTTT. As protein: CAWTLGQTNQPQHF. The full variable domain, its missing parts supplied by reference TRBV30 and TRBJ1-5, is SQTIHQWPATLVQPVGSPLSLECTVEGTSNPNLYWYRQAAGRGLQLLFYSVGIGQISSEVPQNLSASRPQDRQFILSSKKLLLSDSGFYLCAWTLGQTNQPQHFGDGTRLSIL.

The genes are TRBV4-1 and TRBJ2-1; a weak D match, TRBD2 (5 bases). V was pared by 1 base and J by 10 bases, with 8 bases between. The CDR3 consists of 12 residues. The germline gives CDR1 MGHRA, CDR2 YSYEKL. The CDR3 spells CASSQGSGEQFF. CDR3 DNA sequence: TGCGCCAGCAGCCAAGGGTCGGGGGAGCAGTTCTTC.